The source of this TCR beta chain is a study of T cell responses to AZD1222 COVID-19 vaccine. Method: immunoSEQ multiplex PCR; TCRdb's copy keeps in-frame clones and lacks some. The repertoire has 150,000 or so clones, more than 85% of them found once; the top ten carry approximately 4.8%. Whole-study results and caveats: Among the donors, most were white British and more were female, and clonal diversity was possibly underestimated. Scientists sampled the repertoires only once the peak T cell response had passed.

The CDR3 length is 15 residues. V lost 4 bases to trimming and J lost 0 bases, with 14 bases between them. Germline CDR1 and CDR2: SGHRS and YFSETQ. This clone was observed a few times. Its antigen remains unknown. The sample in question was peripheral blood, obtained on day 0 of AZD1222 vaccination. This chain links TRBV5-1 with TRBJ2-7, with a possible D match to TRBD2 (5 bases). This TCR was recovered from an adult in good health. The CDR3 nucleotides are TGCGCCAGCAGCACGAAGCGGCCTCCCTCCTACGAGCAGTACTTC. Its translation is CASSTKRPPSYEQYF.